Below are 10 T cell receptor beta chains sequenced from a single sample in a study of Ad26.COV2.S vaccination and SARS-CoV-2 variants. Using immunoSEQ multiplex PCR, the repertoire was profiled, and TCRdb retains in-frame clones only, with some absent. The data contain some 640,000 clones, around 92% of them singletons. The treatment was: around 19 received Ad26.COV2.S at low or high dose, single or two shots; roughly five received placebo; per-sample allocation not given. Vaccine and placebo recipients were sampled on day 63 after the first injection. This specimen was peripheral blood, taken in a trial of Ad26.COV2.S vaccine versus placebo. The receptors derive from a person between 18 and 65 years old who received the Ad26.COV2.S COVID-19 vaccine or a placebo.

The chain's CDR3 is CASSEGTHGGYTF. CDR3 coding DNA: TGCGCCAGCAGTGAGGGGACACACGGTGGCTACACCTTC. This chain links TRBV10-1 with TRBJ1-2, with a weak D call TRBD1 (6 bases). CDR1 is WNHNN and CDR2 is SYGVQD in the germline V gene (reference sequence). This CDR3 is built from 13 residues. Trimming cost V 2 bases and J 7 bases, with 11 bases left between them.

This rearrangement joins TRBV4-3 to TRBJ2-7; D ambiguous. Per the germline V gene, CDR1 is LGHNA and CDR2 is YSLEER. This CDR3 spans 13 amino acids. The V end was cut by 0 bases, the J end by 3 bases, with 6 bases between. The CDR3 loop is CASSQDTNYEQYF. The CDR3 DNA sequence: TGCGCCAGCAGCCAAGATACTAACTACGAGCAGTACTTC.

The V gene is TRBV5-4, the J gene TRBJ1-2; D unresolved. Trimming took off 0 bases at V and 7 bases at J, with 13 bases between the two ends. The CDR3 contains 14 residues. Germline lookup yields CDR1 SGHNT and CDR2 YYREEE (reference sequence). The CDR3 DNA follows: TGTGCCAGCAGCTTGGAGGCAGGCGCGGGTGGCTACACCTTC. Translating it yields CASSLEAGAGGYTF.

The chain employs TRBV12-5 and TRBJ2-5; 12 nucleotides match TRBD2. There are 13 residues in the CDR3. Germline V CDR1 and CDR2: LGHNT, FRNRAP. V trimming: 10 bases; J trimming: 0 bases; junction bases outside the gene matches: 0. The CDR3 sequence is CATSGRDQETQYF. The CDR3, as DNA: TGTGCTACTAGCGGGAGGGACCAAGAGACCCAGTACTTC.

V usage is TRBV9 and J usage is TRBJ2-7, with D tentatively TRBD2 (6 bases). The CDR3 consists of 15 residues. Looked up from germline, CDR1 is SGDLS and CDR2 is YYNGEE. V shed 0 bases and J shed 0 bases, with 10 bases lying between them. This CDR3 reads CASSVAGVSSYEQYF. CDR3 DNA sequence: TGTGCCAGCAGCGTAGCGGGGGTAAGCTCCTACGAGCAGTACTTC.

Regarding this clone: In the same sample, other DNA sequences code for this CDR3. V usage is TRBV7-8 and J usage is TRBJ2-2, with D unresolved. Germline-derived CDR1 and CDR2 are SGHVS and FQNEAQ. The CDR3 spans 12 residues. V was clipped by 5 bases and J by 6 bases, with 7 bases between them. The CDR3 bases are TGTGCCAGCAGCCCTTTGGCCGGGGAGCTGTTTTTT. Its protein product is CASSPLAGELFF.

The gene calls are TRBV3-1 (or the pseudogene TRBV3-2) and TRBJ1-6, with D perhaps TRBD1 (5 bases). With 2 bases removed from V and 8 bases from J, the gap between germline ends came to 10 bases. The germline CDR1 and CDR2 sequences are LGHDT and YNNKEL (reference sequence). This CDR3 is 14 amino acids long. The CDR3 DNA reads as TGTGCCAGCAGCCAATGGGGGTTTGATTCACCCCTCCACTTT. It translates to CASSQWGFDSPLHF.

In its sample, this clone was seen once. The chain employs TRBV3-1 (or the pseudogene TRBV3-2) and TRBJ1-2; 7 bases match TRBD1. Trimming cost V 4 bases and J 4 bases; bases outside gene matches: 9. The CDR3 totals 15 residues. From germline, CDR1 is LGHDT and CDR2 YNNKEL (reference sequence). The CDR3, as DNA: TGTGCCAGCAGCCTCCAGGGGGGGGGTGGCTATGGCTACACCTTC. Its protein product is CASSLQGGGGYGYTF.

This chain joins TRBV15 and TRBJ2-1; weak D call: TRBD1 (6 bases). The length of the CDR3 is 15 residues. V lost 0 bases and J lost 6, with 12 bases in between. From germline, CDR1 is LNHNV and CDR2 YYDKDF (reference sequence). The CDR3 bases are TGTGCCACCAGCAGAGATTTGGCCAGGGGCAATGAGCAGTTCTTC. Translating it yields CATSRDLARGNEQFF.

The chain recombines TRBV13 with TRBJ2-1; D might be TRBD1 (6 bases). The ends were cut back, 1 base at V and 4 bases at J, with 11 bases in the middle. Germline CDR1 and CDR2: PRHDT and FYEKMQ (reference sequence). There are 15 residues in the CDR3. CDR3 in DNA: TGTGCCAGCAGCTTAGATGGGACAAGTTACAATGAGCAGTTCTTC. Translated, it gives CASSLDGTSYNEQFF.